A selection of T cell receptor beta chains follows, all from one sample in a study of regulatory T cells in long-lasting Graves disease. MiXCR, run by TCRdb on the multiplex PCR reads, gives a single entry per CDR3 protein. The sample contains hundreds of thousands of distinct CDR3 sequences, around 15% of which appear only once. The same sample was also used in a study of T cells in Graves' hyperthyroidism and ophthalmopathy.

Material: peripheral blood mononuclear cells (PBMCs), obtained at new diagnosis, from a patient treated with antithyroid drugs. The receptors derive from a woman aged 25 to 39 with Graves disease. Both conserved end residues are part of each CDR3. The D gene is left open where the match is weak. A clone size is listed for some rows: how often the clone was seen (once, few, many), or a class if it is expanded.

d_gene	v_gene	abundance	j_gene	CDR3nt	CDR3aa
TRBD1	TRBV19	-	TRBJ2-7	TGTGCCAGTAACTCTCCAGGGACAGGAATTTCCTACGAGCAGTACTTC	CASNSPGTGISYEQYF
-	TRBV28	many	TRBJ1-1	TGTGCCACCAAACCCTCCGGGGGTAAAGCTTTCTTT	CATKPSGGKAFF
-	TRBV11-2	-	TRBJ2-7	TGTGCCAGCAGCTTAGGAGGGGGAAACGAGCAGTACTTC	CASSLGGGNEQYF
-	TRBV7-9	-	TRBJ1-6	TGTGCCAGCAGCTTAGTGCCGGGATACTATAATTCACCCCTCCACTTT	CASSLVPGYYNSPLHF
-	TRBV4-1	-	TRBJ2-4	TGCGCCAGCAGCCAAGTACCCATGGGGGGCAAAAACATTCAGTACTTC	CASSQVPMGGKNIQYF
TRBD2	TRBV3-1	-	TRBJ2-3	TGTGCCAGCAGCCCTCCGACTAGCTGGGATACGCAGTATTTT	CASSPPTSWDTQYF
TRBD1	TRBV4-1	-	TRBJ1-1	TGCGCCAGCAGCCAAGAATACATAAAAACGGACAGGGGGGAAGCTTTCTTT	CASSQEYIKTDRGEAFF
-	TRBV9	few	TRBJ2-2	TGTGCCAGCAGCGTAGTGTCCCGGACAGTGAACACCGGGGAGCTGTTTTTT	CASSVVSRTVNTGELFF
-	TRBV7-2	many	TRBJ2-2	TGTGCCAGCAGCCATCAACAGGGAGTAGTTGGGGAGCTGTTTTTT	CASSHQQGVVGELFF
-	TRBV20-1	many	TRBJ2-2	TGCAGTGGGTCTCAGAACACCGGGGAGCTGTTTTTT	CSGSQNTGELFF
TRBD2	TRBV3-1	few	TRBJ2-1	TGTGCCAGCAGCGCGTTCGCAGCGGGAGGGACCGATGAGCAGTTCTTC	CASSAFAAGGTDEQFF
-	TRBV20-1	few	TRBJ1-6	TGCAGTGCTAGACCCGCCTCGGGCAATTCACCCCTCCACTTT	CSARPASGNSPLHF
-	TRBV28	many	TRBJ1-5	TGTGCCAGCAGTCCCTTTAGGATGAGCAATCAGCCCCAGCATTTT	CASSPFRMSNQPQHF
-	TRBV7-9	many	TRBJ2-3	TGTGCCAGCAGCGCCACTAGTATTGCGCAGTATTTT	CASSATSIAQYF
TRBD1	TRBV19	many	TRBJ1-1	TGTGCCAGTAGTCCCCGGGCGGGACAGGGGGCGGGAGGAACTGAAGCTTTCTTT	CASSPRAGQGAGGTEAFF
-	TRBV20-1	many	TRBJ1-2	TGCAGTGCTATCTCCCTCGACAGCTCATTCTATGGCTACACCTTC	CSAISLDSSFYGYTF
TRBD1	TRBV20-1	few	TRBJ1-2	TGCAGTGCTACCGGTTCCGGACAGGGCGGCTATGGCTACACCTTC	CSATGSGQGGYGYTF
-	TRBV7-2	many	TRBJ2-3	TGTGCCAGCAGCTCCGACGCTGGCGCGGGCAGCACAGATACGCAGTATTTT	CASSSDAGAGSTDTQYF
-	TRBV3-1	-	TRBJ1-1	TGTGCCAGCAGCCAAGGGATGCGGGCTTTCTTT	CASSQGMRAFF
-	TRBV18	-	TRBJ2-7	TGTGCCAGCTCACCCTCTGGACAGACAAACTACGAGCAGTACTTC	CASSPSGQTNYEQYF
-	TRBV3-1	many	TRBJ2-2	TGTGCCAGCAGCCACAGGCCCGGGGAGCTGTTTTTT	CASSHRPGELFF
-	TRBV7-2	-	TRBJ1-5	TGTGCCAGCAGCTTACAGGCGTATAGCAATCAGCCCCAGCATTTT	CASSLQAYSNQPQHF
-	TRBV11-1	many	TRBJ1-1	TGTGCCAGCAGCAACTACGGATGGGGGACTGAAGCTTTCTTT	CASSNYGWGTEAFF
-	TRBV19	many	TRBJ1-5	TGTGCCAGTAGTTCTACGGCCAGGGGATCTCAGCCCCAGCATTTT	CASSSTARGSQPQHF
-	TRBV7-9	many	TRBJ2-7	TGTGCCAGCAGCCCCGGGTCGGCGCAGAGCTACGAGCAGTACTTC	CASSPGSAQSYEQYF
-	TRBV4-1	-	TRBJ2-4	TGCGCCAGCAGCCAGGGGGGGCGGATTCAGTACTTC	CASSQGGRIQYF
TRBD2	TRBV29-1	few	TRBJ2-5	TGCAGCGTTCTGGGACTAGCGGGAGGTTTTTTCGGCGAGACCCAGTACTTC	CSVLGLAGGFFGETQYF
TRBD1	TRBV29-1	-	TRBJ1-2	TGCAGCGGCCGGGACAGGGGCGCAAGGGGCTACACCTTC	CSGRDRGARGYTF
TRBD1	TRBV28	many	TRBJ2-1	TGTGCCAGCGAATCACGGACAGGGGGCTCCTACAATGAGCAGTTCTTC	CASESRTGGSYNEQFF
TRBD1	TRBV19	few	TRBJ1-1	TGTGCCAGTAGGACGACAGGGCTAGGGGCGACTGAAGCTTTCTTT	CASRTTGLGATEAFF
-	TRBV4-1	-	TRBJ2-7	TGCGCCAGCAGCCATTTGGCGGGACAAGGGAATTACGAGCAGTACTTC	CASSHLAGQGNYEQYF
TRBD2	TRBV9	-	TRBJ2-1	TGTGCCAGCAGCCCGACCGGGCGGGAGGGAAGCTACAATGAGCAGTTCTTC	CASSPTGREGSYNEQFF
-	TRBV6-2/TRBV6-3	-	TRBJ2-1	TGTGCCAGCAGTTACTACCAGAGCAGGAATGAGCAGTTCTTC	CASSYYQSRNEQFF
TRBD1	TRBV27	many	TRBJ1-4	TGTGCCAGCAGTCTGACAGGGGTGGCTAATGAAAAACTGTTTTTT	CASSLTGVANEKLFF
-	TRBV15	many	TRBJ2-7	TGTGCCACCAGCAGAGTGCGGGACCTGAGGGCCTACGAGCAGTACTTC	CATSRVRDLRAYEQYF
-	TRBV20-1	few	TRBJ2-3	TGCAGTGCGTACCGGTTGGGCTCAGATACGCAGTATTTT	CSAYRLGSDTQYF
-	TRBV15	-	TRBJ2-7	TGTGCCACCAGTCGACAGAGCTCCTACGAGCAGTACTTC	CATSRQSSYEQYF
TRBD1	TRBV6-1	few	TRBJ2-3	TGTGCCAGCAACCGACAGGGGGCAAGCGATACGCAGTATTTT	CASNRQGASDTQYF
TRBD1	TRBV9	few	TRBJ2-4	TGTGCCAGCAGCGTAGGACAGGGGGCCAAAAACATTCAGTACTTC	CASSVGQGAKNIQYF
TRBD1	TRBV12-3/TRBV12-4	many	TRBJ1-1	TGTGCCAGCAGTTCCCGACAGGGCGTTTTGAACACTGAAGCTTTCTTT	CASSSRQGVLNTEAFF
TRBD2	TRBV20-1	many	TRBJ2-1	TGCAGTGCTAGTCTACTAGCGGACTACAATGAGCAGTTCTTC	CSASLLADYNEQFF
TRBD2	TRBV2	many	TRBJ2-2	TGTGCCAGCAGTGAATCTAGGACTAGGGACACCGGGGAGCTGTTTTTT	CASSESRTRDTGELFF
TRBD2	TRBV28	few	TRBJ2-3	TGTGCCAGCAGTTTTTCGGCGCTAGCGGGAGGGGGTGGCACAGATACGCAGTATTTT	CASSFSALAGGGGTDTQYF